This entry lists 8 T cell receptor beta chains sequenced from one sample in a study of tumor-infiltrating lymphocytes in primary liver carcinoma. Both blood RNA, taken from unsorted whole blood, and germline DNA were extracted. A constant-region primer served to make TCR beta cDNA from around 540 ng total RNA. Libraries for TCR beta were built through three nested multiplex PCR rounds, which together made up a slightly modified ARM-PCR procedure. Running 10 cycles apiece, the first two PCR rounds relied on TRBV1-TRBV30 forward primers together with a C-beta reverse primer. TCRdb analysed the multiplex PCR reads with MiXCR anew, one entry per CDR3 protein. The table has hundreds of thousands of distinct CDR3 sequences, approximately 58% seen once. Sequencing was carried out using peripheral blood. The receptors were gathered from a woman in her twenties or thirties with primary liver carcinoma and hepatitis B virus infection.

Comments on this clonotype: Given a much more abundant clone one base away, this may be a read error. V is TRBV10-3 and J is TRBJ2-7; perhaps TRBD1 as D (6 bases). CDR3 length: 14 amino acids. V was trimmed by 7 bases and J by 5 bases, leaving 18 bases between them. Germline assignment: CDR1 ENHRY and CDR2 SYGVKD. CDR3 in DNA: TGTGCCATCATTGAAGGAACAGGGTTAGACGAGCAGTACTTC. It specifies CAIIEGTGLDEQYF.

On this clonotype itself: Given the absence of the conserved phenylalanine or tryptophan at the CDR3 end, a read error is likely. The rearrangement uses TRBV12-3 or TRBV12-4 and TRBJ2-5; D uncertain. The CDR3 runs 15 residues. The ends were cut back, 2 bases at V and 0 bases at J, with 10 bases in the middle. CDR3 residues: CASSLSASYQETQYL. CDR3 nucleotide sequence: TGTGCCAGCAGTTTATCCGCCAGTTACCAAGAGACCCAGTACTTA.

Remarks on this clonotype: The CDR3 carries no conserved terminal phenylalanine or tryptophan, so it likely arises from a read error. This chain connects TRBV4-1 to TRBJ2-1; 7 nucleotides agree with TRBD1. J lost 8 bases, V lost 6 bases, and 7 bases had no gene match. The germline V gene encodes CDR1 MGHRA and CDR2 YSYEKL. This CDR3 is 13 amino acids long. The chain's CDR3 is CASRPTGADEQFY. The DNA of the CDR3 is TGCGCCAGCAGACCTACAGGGGCCGATGAGCAGTTCTAC.

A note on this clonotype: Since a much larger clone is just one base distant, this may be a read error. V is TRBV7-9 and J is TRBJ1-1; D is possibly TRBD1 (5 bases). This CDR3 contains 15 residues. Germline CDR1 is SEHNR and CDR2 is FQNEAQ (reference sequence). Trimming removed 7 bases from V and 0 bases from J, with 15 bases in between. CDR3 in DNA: TGTGCCAGCAACGGGGGGAGAGAAATGAACACTGAAGCTTTCTTT. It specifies CASNGGREMNTEAFF.

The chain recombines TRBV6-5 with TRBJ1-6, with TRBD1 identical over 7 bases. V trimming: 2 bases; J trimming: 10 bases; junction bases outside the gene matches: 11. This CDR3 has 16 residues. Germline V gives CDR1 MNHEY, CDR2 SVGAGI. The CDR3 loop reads CASSYRTGDGDSPLHF. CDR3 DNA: TGTGCCAGCAGTTACCGAACAGGGGATGGGGACTCACCCCTCCACTTT.

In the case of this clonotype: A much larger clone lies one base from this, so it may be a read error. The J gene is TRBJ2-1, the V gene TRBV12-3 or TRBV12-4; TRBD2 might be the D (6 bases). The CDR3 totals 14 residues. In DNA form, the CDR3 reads TGTGCCAGCACCCCACCGACTAGGCCCAATGACCAGTTCTTC. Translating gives CASTPPTRPNDQFF.

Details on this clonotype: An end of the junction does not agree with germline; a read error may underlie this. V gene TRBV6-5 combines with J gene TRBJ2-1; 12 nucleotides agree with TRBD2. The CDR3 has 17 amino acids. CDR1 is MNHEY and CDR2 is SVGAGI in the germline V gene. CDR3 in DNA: TGTGCCAGCAGTCAGTTGACTAGCGGGAGCTCCCACAATGAGCAGTTCTTC. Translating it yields CASSQLTSGSSHNEQFF.

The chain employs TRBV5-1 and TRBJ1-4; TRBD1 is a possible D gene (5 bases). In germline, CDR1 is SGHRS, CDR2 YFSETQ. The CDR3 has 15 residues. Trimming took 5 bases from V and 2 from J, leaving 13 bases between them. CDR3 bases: TGCGCCAGCAGTCGCGACAGACCGACTAATGAAAAACTGTTTTTT. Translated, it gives CASSRDRPTNEKLFF.